The source of this TCR beta chain is a study of CD8 T cells in ankylosing spondylitis. Study-level findings and limits: Past research had described some motif variants in reactive arthritis synovial fluid and blood.

TCRdb passed the 5' RACE reads through MiXCR, listing each CDR3 protein once. The sample lists roughly 180,000 distinct CDR3 sequences, around 10% occurring once. This clonotype was detected ten times or more. What it binds is unknown. Trimming removed 7 bases from V and 0 bases from J; junction bases left unmatched: 12. Germline V gene data show CDR1 as SGDLS and CDR2 as YYNGEE. This CDR3 is built from 18 residues. This clonotype originated in a male donor with ankylosing spondylitis or in good health (not recorded which). The chain links TRBV9 to TRBJ2-5; TRBD2 matches 13 bases. Sequenced input: blood, either unsorted or a sorted T cell fraction (not recorded which). In DNA, the CDR3 is TGTGCCAGCGGGCCGGGACTAGCGGGGAAGGGGGACCAAGAGACCCAGTACTTC. Encoded protein: CASGPGLAGKGDQETQYF.